This is a list of T cell receptor beta chains from one sample in a study of beta chain features in type 1 diabetes. Sequenced by immunoSEQ multiplex PCR; TCRdb stores in-frame clones only, minus some. The data contain roughly 250,000 clones, around 10% of them seen just once; the ten biggest clones take up approximately 0.035%. Sequences were obtained from naive CD4+ T cells from blood. The receptors originated from a woman aged 18-29 years in good health. Both conserved end residues are part of each CDR3. D genes are given only for firm matches. Some rows have no size entry. The others give once, few or many, or a class for an expanded clone.

>14|TRBV5-1|TRBD1|few|TRBJ2-7
CASSLGDRYDEQYF
TGCGCCAGCAGCTTGGGGGACAGGTACGACGAGCAGTACTTC
>11|TRBV20-1|NA|NA|TRBJ2-2
CSASGPGELFF
TGCAGTGCTAGCGGTCCCGGGGAGCTGTTTTTT
>14|TRBV7-2|TRBD1|NA|TRBJ1-1
CASSRDRGFTEAFF
TGTGCCAGCAGCCGAGACAGGGGGTTCACTGAAGCTTTCTTT
>13|TRBV29-1|NA|few|TRBJ1-2
CSVRVQASDGYTF
TGCAGCGTTCGCGTCCAGGCTTCAGATGGCTACACCTTC
>13|TRBV6-4|NA|NA|TRBJ1-1
CASRRTENTEAFF
TGTGCCAGCAGACGGACAGAGAACACTGAAGCTTTCTTT
>15|TRBV27|NA|NA|TRBJ1-4
CASAIGVTGTEKLFF
TGTGCCAGCGCCATAGGGGTTACAGGGACTGAAAAACTGTTTTTT
>15|TRBV5-1|TRBD1|NA|TRBJ1-1
CASSRETGSIYEAFF
TGCGCCAGCAGCAGGGAGACAGGGTCCATCTATGAAGCTTTCTTT
>15|TRBV5-4|NA|few|TRBJ2-7
CASSLSGPGSYEQYF
TGTGCCAGCAGCTTGTCAGGCCCCGGTAGCTACGAGCAGTACTTC
>15|TRBV4-1|TRBD1|few|TRBJ2-7
CASSQDTGGGYEQYF
TGCGCCAGCAGCCAAGATACAGGGGGCGGCTACGAGCAGTACTTC
>13|TRBV30|TRBD2|few|TRBJ2-7
CAWIPAGSYEQYF
TGTGCCTGGATACCAGCGGGGTCCTACGAGCAGTACTTC
>16|TRBV5-1|NA|NA|TRBJ2-6
CASSLFRSSGANVLTF
TGCGCCAGCAGCTTGTTTCGGAGCTCTGGGGCCAACGTCCTGACTTTC